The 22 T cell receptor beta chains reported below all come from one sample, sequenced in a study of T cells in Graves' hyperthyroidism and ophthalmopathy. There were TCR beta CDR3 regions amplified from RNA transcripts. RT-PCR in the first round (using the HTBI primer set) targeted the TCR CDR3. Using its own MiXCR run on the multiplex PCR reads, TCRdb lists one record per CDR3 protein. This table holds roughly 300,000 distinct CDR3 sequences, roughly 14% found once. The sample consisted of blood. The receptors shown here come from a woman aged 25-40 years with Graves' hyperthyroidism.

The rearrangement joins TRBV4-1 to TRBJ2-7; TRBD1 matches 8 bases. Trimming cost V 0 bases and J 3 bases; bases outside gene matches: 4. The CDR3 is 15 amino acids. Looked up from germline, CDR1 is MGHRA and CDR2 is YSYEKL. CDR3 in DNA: TGCGCCAGCAGCCAAGATGAGGGACAGGACTACGAGCAGTACTTC. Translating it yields CASSQDEGQDYEQYF.

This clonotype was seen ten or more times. CDR3 DNA sequence: TGTGCCAGCAGTCCCGGACCCAGGGACTATCAGCCCCAGCATTTT. Its translation: CASSPGPRDYQPQHF. This sequence joins TRBV28 and TRBJ1-5; maybe TRBD1 (5 bases). The CDR3 has 15 amino acids. V was trimmed by 5 bases and J by 5 bases, leaving 16 bases between them. In germline, CDR1 is MDHEN, CDR2 SYDVKM.

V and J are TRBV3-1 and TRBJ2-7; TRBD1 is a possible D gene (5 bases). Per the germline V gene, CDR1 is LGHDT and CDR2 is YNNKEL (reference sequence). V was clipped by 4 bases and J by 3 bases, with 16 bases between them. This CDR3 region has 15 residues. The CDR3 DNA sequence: TGTGCCAGCAGCCTACGACAGACCCTGCTCTACGAGCAGTACTTC. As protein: CASSLRQTLLYEQYF.

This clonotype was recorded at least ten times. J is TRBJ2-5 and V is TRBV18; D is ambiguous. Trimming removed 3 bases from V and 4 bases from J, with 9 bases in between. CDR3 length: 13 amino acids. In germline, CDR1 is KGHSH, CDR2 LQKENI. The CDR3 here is CASSPASGETQYF. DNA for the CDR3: TGTGCCAGCTCACCCGCGTCAGGAGAGACCCAGTACTTC. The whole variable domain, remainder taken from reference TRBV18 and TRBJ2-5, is NAGVMQNPRHLVRRRGQEARLRCSPMKGHSHVYWYRQLPEEGLKFMVYLQKENIIDESGMPKERFSAEFPKEGPSILRIQQVVRGDSAAYFCASSPASGETQYFGPGTRLLVL.

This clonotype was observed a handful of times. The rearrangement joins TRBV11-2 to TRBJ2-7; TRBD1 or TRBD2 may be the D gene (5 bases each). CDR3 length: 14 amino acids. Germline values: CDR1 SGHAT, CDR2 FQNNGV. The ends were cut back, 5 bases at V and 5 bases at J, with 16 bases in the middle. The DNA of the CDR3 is TGTGCCAGCAGCCGGGGACGGGGCAATGACGAGCAGTACTTC. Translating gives CASSRGRGNDEQYF.

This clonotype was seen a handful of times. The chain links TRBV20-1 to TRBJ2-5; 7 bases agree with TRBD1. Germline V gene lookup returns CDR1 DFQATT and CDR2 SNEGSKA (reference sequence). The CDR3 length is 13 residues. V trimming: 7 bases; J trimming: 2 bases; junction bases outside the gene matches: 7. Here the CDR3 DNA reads TGCAGTGGGACCGGGACAGCTCAAGAGACCCAGTACTTC. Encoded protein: CSGTGTAQETQYF.

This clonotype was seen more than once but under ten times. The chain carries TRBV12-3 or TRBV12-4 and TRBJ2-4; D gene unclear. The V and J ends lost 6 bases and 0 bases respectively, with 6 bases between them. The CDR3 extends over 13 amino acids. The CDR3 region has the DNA TGTGCCAGCAGCGTACTAGCCAAAAACATTCAGTACTTC. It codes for CASSVLAKNIQYF.

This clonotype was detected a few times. The CDR3 DNA sequence: TGTGCCAGCAGTTTATGGCTAGCGGGAGTTTTGAGGACCGGGGAGCTGTTTTTT. Protein: CASSLWLAGVLRTGELFF. The chain carries TRBV27 and TRBJ2-2, with 10 bases lining up with TRBD2. The CDR3 totals 18 residues. With V trimmed by 1 base and J by 5 bases, 10 bases remained unmatched. Germline loops: CDR1 MNHEY, CDR2 SMNVEV (reference sequence).

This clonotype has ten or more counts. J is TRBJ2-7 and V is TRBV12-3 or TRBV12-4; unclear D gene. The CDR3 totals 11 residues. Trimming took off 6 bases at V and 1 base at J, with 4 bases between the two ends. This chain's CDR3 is CASRKSYEQYF. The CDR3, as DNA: TGTGCCAGCAGGAAATCCTACGAGCAGTACTTC.

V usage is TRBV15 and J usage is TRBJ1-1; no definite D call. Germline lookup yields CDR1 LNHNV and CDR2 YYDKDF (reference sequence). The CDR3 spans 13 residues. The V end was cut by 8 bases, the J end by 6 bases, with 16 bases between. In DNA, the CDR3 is TGTGCCACCGGCTGGAATGAGGGAGCTGAAGCTTTCTTT. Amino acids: CATGWNEGAEAFF.

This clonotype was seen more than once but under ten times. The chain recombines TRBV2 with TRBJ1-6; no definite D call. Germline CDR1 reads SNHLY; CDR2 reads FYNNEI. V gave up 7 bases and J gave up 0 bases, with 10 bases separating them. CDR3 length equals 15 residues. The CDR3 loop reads CASTQRSSYNSPLHF. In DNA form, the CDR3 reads TGTGCCAGCACCCAGAGAAGCTCCTATAATTCACCCCTCCACTTT.

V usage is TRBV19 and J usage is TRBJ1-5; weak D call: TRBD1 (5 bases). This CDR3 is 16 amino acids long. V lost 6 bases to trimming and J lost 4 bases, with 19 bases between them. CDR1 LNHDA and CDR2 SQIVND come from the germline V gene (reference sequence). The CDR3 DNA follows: TGTGCCAGTAGCGCAATCCTCCGGGACGGTAATCAGCCCCAGCATTTT. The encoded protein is CASSAILRDGNQPQHF.

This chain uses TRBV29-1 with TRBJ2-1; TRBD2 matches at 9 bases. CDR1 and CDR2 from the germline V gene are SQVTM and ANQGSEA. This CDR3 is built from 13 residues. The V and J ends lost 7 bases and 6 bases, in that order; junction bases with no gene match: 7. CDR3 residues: CSAAGGPFNEQFF. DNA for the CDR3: TGCAGCGCCGCGGGAGGGCCCTTCAATGAGCAGTTCTTC.

CDR3 DNA sequence: TGTGCCAGCAGTTTTAGACAGGCTACTTACAATGAGCAGTTCTTC. It is translated as CASSFRQATYNEQFF. The genes are TRBV27 and TRBJ2-1; TRBD1 might be the D (6 bases). Germline V gives CDR1 MNHEY, CDR2 SMNVEV (reference sequence). CDR3 length: 15 residues. Deletions cut 3 bases from V and 4 bases from J, with 13 bases between.

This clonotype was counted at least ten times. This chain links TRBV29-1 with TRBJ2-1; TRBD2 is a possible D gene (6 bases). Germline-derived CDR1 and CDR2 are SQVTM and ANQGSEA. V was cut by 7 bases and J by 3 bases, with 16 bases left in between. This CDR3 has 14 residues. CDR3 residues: CSAAAPGVYNEQFF. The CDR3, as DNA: TGCAGCGCTGCGGCCCCGGGGGTCTACAATGAGCAGTTCTTC.

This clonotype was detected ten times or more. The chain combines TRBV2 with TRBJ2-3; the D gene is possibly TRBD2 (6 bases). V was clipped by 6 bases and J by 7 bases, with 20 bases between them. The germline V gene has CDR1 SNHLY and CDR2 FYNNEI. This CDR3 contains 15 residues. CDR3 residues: CASRTPAGPSYTQYF. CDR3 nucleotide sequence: TGTGCCAGCAGGACCCCGGCGGGACCCTCTTATACGCAGTATTTT.

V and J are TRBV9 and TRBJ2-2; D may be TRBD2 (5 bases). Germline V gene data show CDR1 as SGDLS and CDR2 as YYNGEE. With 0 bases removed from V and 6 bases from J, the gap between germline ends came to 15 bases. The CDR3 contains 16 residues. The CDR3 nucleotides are TGTGCCAGCAGCGTAGGAACGCGGGCGACCGCCGGGGAGCTGTTTTTT. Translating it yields CASSVGTRATAGELFF. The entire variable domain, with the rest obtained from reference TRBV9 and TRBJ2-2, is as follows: DSGVTQTPKHLITATGQRVTLRCSPRSGDLSVYWYQQSLDQGLQFLIQYYNGEERAKGNILERFSAQQFPDLHSELNLSSLELGDSALYFCASSVGTRATAGELFFGEGSRLTVL.

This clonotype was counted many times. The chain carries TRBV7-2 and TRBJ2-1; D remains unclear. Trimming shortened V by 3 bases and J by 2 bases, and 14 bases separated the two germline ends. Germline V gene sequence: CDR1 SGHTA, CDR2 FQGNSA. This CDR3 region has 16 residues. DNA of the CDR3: TGTGCCAGCAGCTTGAATTCGGGTTACGCCTACAATGAGCAGTTCTTC. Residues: CASSLNSGYAYNEQFF.

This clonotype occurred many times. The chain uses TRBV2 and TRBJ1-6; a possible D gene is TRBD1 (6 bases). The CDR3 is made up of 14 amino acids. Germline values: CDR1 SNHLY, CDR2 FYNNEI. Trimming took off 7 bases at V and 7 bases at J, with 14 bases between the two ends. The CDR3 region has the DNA TGTGCCAGCATTCACGGGGGGCAGAATTCACCCCTCCACTTT. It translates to CASIHGGQNSPLHF.

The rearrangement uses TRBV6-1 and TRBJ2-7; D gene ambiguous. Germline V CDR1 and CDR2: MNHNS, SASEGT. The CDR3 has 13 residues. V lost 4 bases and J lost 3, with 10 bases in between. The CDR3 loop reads CASSGIPDYEQYF. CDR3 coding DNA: TGTGCCAGCAGTGGGATTCCAGACTACGAGCAGTACTTC.

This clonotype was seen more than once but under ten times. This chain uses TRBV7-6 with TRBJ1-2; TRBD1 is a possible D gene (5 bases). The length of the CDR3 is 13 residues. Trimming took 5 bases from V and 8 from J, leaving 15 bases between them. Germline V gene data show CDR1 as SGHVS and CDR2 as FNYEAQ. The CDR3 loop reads CASSPPTGRGYTF. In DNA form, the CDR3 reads TGTGCCAGCAGCCCCCCCACGGGGCGCGGCTACACCTTC.

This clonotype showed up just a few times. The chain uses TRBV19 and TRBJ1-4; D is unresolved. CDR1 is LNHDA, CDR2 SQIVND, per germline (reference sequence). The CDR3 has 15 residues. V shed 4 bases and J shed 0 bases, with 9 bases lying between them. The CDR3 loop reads CASSTDRATNEKLFF. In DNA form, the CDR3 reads TGTGCCAGTAGTACGGACCGTGCAACTAATGAAAAACTGTTTTTT. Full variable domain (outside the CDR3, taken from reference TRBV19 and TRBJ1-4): DGGITQSPKYLFRKEGQNVTLSCEQNLNHDAMYWYRQDPGQGLRLIYYSQIVNDFQKGDIAEGYSVSREKKESFPLTVTSAQKNPTAFYLCASSTDRATNEKLFFGSGTQLSVL.